The next 22 T cell receptor beta chains were all read from a single sample in a study of shared clonotypes between healthy human individuals. TCRdb's copy holds only in-frame clones and misses some; the assay was immunoSEQ multiplex PCR. The profile shows around 1.1 million clones, approximately 80% of them singletons. Sequenced input: memory CD4+ T cells from PBMCs. Sample subset: CD45RA-negative fraction. All receptors derive from a man younger than 30 in good health. Some clones in this sample may be carry-over from other donors' samples.

CDR3 region: CASSINRARTGELFF. Written as DNA, the CDR3 is TGTGCCAGTAGTATCAACAGGGCGCGCACCGGGGAGCTGTTTTTT. The rearrangement joins TRBV19 to TRBJ2-2; a possible D gene is TRBD1 (6 bases). V was trimmed by 3 bases and J by 4 bases, leaving 12 bases between them. CDR1 and CDR2 from the germline V gene are LNHDA and SQIVND (reference sequence). CDR3 size: 15 residues.

As to this clone: Other DNA sequences from this sample encode an identical CDR3 as well. V and J are TRBV28 and TRBJ2-3; 10 bases map to TRBD2. Per the germline V gene, CDR1 is MDHEN and CDR2 is SYDVKM. J lost 2 bases, V lost 5 bases, and 4 bases had no gene match. There are 15 residues in the CDR3. The CDR3: CASSTSGASTDTQYF. In DNA, the CDR3 is TGTGCCAGCAGTACTAGCGGGGCATCCACAGATACGCAGTATTTT.

A remark on this clone: A much larger clone differs from this one at a single base, so this may be a read error. V and J are TRBV5-6 and TRBJ2-5; TRBD1 is a possible D gene (6 bases). This CDR3 region has 13 residues. CDR1 is SGHDT and CDR2 is YYEEEE in the germline V gene. Trimming left V 0 bases short and J 4 bases short, with 7 bases between. The CDR3: CASSLGTVETQYF. In DNA, the CDR3 is TGTGCCAGCAGCTTGGGGACAGTAGAGACCCAGTACTTC.

This chain connects TRBV10-2 to TRBJ2-3; 8 bases match TRBD2. The germline gives CDR1 WSHSY, CDR2 SAAADI. The ends lost 6 bases at V and 2 bases at J; junction bases unmatched: 4. The CDR3 covers 14 residues. Written as DNA, the CDR3 is TGCGCCAGCAGCCGGACTAGCCCCACAGATACGCAGTATTTT. As protein: CASSRTSPTDTQYF.

The chain uses TRBV7-2 and TRBJ2-7, with 8 positions matching TRBD2. After removal of 6 bases from V and 3 bases from J, the junction contained 4 bases not matched to a gene. Germline V gives CDR1 SGHTA, CDR2 FQGNSA. The length of the CDR3 is 13 residues. In nucleotides, the CDR3 is TGTGCCAGCAGTCGGCGGGGGGACTACGAGCAGTACTTC. This sequence encodes CASSRRGDYEQYF.

The gene calls are TRBV4-3 and TRBJ2-3; D unresolved. CDR1 LGHNA and CDR2 YSLEER come from the germline V gene. The CDR3 consists of 15 residues. Trimming removed 1 base from V and 1 base from J, with 9 bases in between. CDR3: CASSQVAQRTDTQYF. The CDR3 DNA reads as TGCGCCAGCAGCCAAGTGGCGCAGCGCACAGATACGCAGTATTTT.

The chain links TRBV7-9 to TRBJ1-3; the D gene is possibly TRBD1 (5 bases). There are 15 residues in the CDR3. Trimming removed 1 base at V and 1 base at J, with 8 bases between. Germline-derived CDR1 and CDR2 are SEHNR and FQNEAQ (reference sequence). CDR3 protein: CASSLGQPSGNTIYF. CDR3 bases: TGTGCCAGCAGCTTAGGACAGCCGTCTGGAAACACCATATATTTT.

The chain uses TRBV7-7 and TRBJ2-5, with D possibly TRBD1 on 6 matching bases. Germline CDR1 reads SSHAT; CDR2 reads FNYEAQ (reference sequence). The ends were cut back, 6 bases at V and 5 bases at J, with 19 bases in the middle. The CDR3 totals 15 residues. CDR3: CASSRDTLSRETQYF. The CDR3 DNA sequence: TGTGCCAGCAGTAGGGACACTTTGAGTCGGGAGACCCAGTACTTC. The full variable domain, with the rest looked up from reference TRBV7-7 and TRBJ2-5, is GAGVSQSPRYKVTKRGQDVTLRCDPISSHATLYWYQQALGQGPEFLTYFNYEAQPDKSGLPSDRFSAERPEGSISTLTIQRTEQRDSAMYRCASSRDTLSRETQYFGPGTRLLVL.

This rearrangement joins TRBV5-4 to TRBJ2-7, with D hard to call. The length of the CDR3 is 14 residues. V lost 3 bases, J lost 0 bases, and 10 bases lay in between. Germline V gene lookup returns CDR1 SGHNT and CDR2 YYREEE (reference sequence). This CDR3 reads CASSWRPSSYEQYF. CDR3 DNA: TGTGCCAGCAGCTGGAGACCAAGCTCCTACGAGCAGTACTTC.

The chain is built from TRBV19 and TRBJ2-7; tentatively, D is TRBD1 or TRBD2 (5 bases each). In germline, CDR1 is LNHDA, CDR2 SQIVND (reference sequence). The CDR3 sequence is 14 residues long. The ends were cut back, 2 bases at V and 0 bases at J, with 8 bases in the middle. The CDR3 region has the DNA TGTGCCAGTAGTATAAGGGACGGCTCCTACGAGCAGTACTTC. This sequence encodes CASSIRDGSYEQYF.

The chain combines TRBV18 with TRBJ1-4; perhaps TRBD1 as D (5 bases). Trimming pared 6 bases from V and 6 bases from J, leaving 14 bases between. The CDR3 sequence is 14 residues long. In germline, CDR1 is KGHSH, CDR2 LQKENI. The CDR3 bases are TGTGCCAGCTCCTCGGGGACGCACGATGAAAAACTGTTTTTT. Translated, it gives CASSSGTHDEKLFF.

The chain carries TRBV21-1 and TRBJ1-3. TRBV21-1 is assigned pseudogene status. CDR3 size: 17 residues. This chain's CDR3 is CASSKGGLGGAGNTIYF. In DNA, the CDR3 is TGTGCCAGCAGCAAAGGTGGGCTCGGAGGTGCTGGAAACACCATATATTTT.

V gene TRBV15 combines with J gene TRBJ1-1, with TRBD1 matching 9 bases. Germline V gene lookup returns CDR1 LNHNV and CDR2 YYDKDF (reference sequence). V trimming: 9 bases; J trimming: 5 bases; junction bases outside the gene matches: 7. This CDR3 spans 13 amino acids. The CDR3 reads CATTGQGQTEAFF. The CDR3 bases are TGTGCCACTACCGGACAGGGGCAGACTGAAGCTTTCTTT.

V and J are TRBV5-1 and TRBJ2-7, with TRBD2 as a possible D gene (6 bases). CDR1 and CDR2 (germline): SGHRS, YFSETQ. Trimming removed 5 bases at V and 4 bases at J, with 13 bases between. The CDR3 has 13 residues. In nucleotides, the CDR3 is TGCGCCAGCAGTTCGGGCGGGAAGTACGAGCAGTACTTC. Its translation: CASSSGGKYEQYF.

The chain is built from TRBV10-1 and TRBJ1-6; 10 bases are a match to TRBD1. Germline CDR1 WNHNN, CDR2 SYGVQD (reference sequence). The CDR3 sequence is 12 residues long. The V gene end was trimmed by 6 bases and the J gene end by 12 bases; junction bases not matched to a gene: 2. The CDR3: CASRRDRGPLHF. The CDR3 bases are TGCGCCAGCAGGAGGGACAGGGGACCCCTCCACTTT.

This clone was picked up one time. Other DNA sequences in the sample encode the same CDR3. The chain couples TRBV28 to TRBJ2-7; D uncertain. CDR1 and CDR2 from the germline V gene are MDHEN and SYDVKM. The V end was cut by 7 bases, the J end by 0 bases, with 7 bases between. CDR3 size: 12 residues. The CDR3 sequence: CASTGSSYEQYF. In nucleotides, the CDR3 is TGTGCCAGCACCGGGTCCTCCTACGAGCAGTACTTC.

This chain joins TRBV7-9 and TRBJ2-1; TRBD2 matches at 12 bases. This CDR3 is 15 amino acids long. V lost 5 bases to trimming and J lost 5 bases; unmatched junction nucleotides: 4. CDR1 and CDR2 (germline): SEHNR, FQNEAQ (reference sequence). DNA for the CDR3: TGTGCCAGCAGCCGCCCTAGCGGGGGGGACAATGAGCAGTTCTTC. Protein product: CASSRPSGGDNEQFF.

For the CDR3, the DNA is TGTGCCAGCACCGGGACGCGGGTGACCCAGTACTTC. Its protein is CASTGTRVTQYF. The V call is TRBV28, the J call TRBJ2-5, with D tentatively TRBD1 or TRBD2 (5 bases each). The CDR3 sequence is 12 residues long. CDR1 MDHEN and CDR2 SYDVKM come from the germline V gene. The ends were cut back, 7 bases at V and 7 bases at J, with 13 bases in the middle.

The chain carries TRBV7-9 and TRBJ2-3, with D tentatively TRBD1 (5 bases). This CDR3 is 14 amino acids long. Trimming shortened V by 10 bases and J by 4 bases, and 18 bases separated the two germline ends. The germline CDR1 and CDR2 sequences are SEHNR and FQNEAQ (reference sequence). CDR3 nucleotide sequence: TGTGCCACAAGCTCCCCACAGGCCCCAGATACGCAGTATTTT. It codes for CATSSPQAPDTQYF.

The chain is built from TRBV28 and TRBJ2-2; no definite D call. From germline, CDR1 is MDHEN and CDR2 SYDVKM. The CDR3 runs to 13 residues. Trimming shortened V by 6 bases and J by 6 bases, and 11 bases separated the two germline ends. The CDR3 DNA follows: TGTGCCAGCAGCACCCTTTTACCCGGGGAGCTGTTTTTT. This translates into CASSTLLPGELFF.

The chain recombines TRBV9 with TRBJ2-1, with D possibly being TRBD1 or TRBD2 (5 bases each). The germline V and J ends were trimmed by 1 base and 8 bases, with 10 bases remaining between them. The V gene's germline CDR1 is SGDLS and CDR2 YYNGEE. The CDR3 runs to 13 residues. CDR3 region: CASSVSWDHEQFF. In DNA form, the CDR3 reads TGTGCCAGCAGCGTAAGTTGGGACCATGAGCAGTTCTTC.

This clone has more than one count but fewer than ten. This chain connects TRBV6-1 to TRBJ2-7, with TRBD2 matching over 9 bases. With V trimmed by 0 bases and J by 3 bases, 9 bases remained unmatched. The V gene's germline CDR1 is MNHNS and CDR2 SASEGT. CDR3 size: 17 residues. CDR3 nucleotides: TGTGCCAGCAGTGAAGCGCGTAGGGGACTAGCCTTCTACGAGCAGTACTTC. Translation gives CASSEARRGLAFYEQYF.